Sequencing of this TCR beta chain was carried out in a study of PD-1 blockade in classical Hodgkin lymphoma. The study's findings and limits: Reported findings placed baseline TCR diversity lower in newly diagnosed patients (compared with healthy donors). Patients who responded completely had about the same baseline diversity as newly diagnosed patients. By C4D1 there was a significant rise in CD4+ TCR diversity but not in CD8+ TCR diversity.

Worth noting for this clone: Its antigen is not identified.

Measured with immunoSEQ multiplex PCR; TCRdb has only the in-frame clones, and not every one. The data contain 25,000 or so clones, around 64% of them seen just once; the ten biggest clones take up more than 15%. Trimming shortened V by 0 bases and J by 0 bases, and 8 bases separated the two germline ends. The germline gives CDR1 LGHNA, CDR2 YSLEER. The CDR3 has 16 residues. Every one of the patients relapsed after autologous stem cell transplantation (brentuximab vedotin exposure was variable). Each best response was a complete response, a partial response or progressive disease. The chain couples TRBV4-3 to TRBJ1-4; D remains unclear. This clonotype was sampled from a human donor with classical Hodgkin lymphoma. Sequences were derived from peripheral blood mononuclear cells (PBMCs), sampled at baseline. The DNA for the CDR3 is TGCGCCAGCAGCCAAGATCTTAGTACAACTAATGAAAAACTGTTTTTT. Protein sequence: CASSQDLSTTNEKLFF.